This TCR beta chain stems from a study of cytomegalovirus exposure and HLA in healthy donors. The PCR had 60 Vbeta and 13 Jbeta primers. The table came from immunoSEQ multiplex PCR; TCRdb's copy has only in-frame clones and leaves some out. Of around 230,000 clones in the sample, about 79% were seen once. V was pared by 4 bases and J by 4 bases, with 14 bases of the junction left unmatched. CDR3 length: 16 residues. Germline V gives CDR1 SGDLS, CDR2 YYNGEE. The V gene is TRBV9, the J gene TRBJ2-7; 7 bases are a match to TRBD2. The clonotype was recovered from a male donor in good health and CMV-seronegative. Sequencing was done on a sample of PBMCs. The CDR3 region is CASSSGQAGGSYEQYF. In nucleotides, the CDR3 is TGTGCCAGCAGCTCCGGGCAGGCAGGCGGGAGTTACGAGCAGTACTTC.